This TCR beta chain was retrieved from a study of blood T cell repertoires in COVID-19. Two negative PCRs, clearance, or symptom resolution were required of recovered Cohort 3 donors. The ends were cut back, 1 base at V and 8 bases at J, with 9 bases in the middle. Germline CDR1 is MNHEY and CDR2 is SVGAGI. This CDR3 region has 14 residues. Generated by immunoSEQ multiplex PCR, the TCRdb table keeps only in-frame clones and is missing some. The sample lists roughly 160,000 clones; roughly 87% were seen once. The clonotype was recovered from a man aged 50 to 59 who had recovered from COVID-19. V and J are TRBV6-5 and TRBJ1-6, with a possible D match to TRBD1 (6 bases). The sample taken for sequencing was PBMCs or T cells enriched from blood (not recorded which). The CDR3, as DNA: TGTGCCAGCAGTTACTTGGGGGCGGATTCACCCCTCCACTTT. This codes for CASSYLGADSPLHF.